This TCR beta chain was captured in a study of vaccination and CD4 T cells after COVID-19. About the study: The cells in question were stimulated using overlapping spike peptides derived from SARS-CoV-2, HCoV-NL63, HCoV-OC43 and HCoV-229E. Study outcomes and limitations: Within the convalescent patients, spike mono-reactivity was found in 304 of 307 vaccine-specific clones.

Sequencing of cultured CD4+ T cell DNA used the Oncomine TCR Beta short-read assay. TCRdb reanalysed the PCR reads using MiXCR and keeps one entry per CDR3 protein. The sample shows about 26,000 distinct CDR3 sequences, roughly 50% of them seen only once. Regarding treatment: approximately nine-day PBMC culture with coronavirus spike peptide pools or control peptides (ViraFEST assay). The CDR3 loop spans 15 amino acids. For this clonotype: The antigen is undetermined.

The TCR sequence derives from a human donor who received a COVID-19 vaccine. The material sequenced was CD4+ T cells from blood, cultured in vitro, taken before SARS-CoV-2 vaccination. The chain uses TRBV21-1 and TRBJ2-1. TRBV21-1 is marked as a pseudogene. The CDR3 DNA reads TGTGCCAGCAGCAAAGTTGACCCCAGGAACAATGAGCAGTTCTTC. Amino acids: CASSKVDPRNNEQFF.